These T cell receptor beta chains were read from a single sample in a study of sequential checkpoint blockade in melanoma. Generated by immunoSEQ multiplex PCR, the TCRdb table keeps only in-frame clones and is missing some. The profile shows 15,000 to 20,000 clones, around 67% of them singletons. The material sequenced was CD8+ T cells sorted from blood (inferred from file names), taken from a patient given nivolumab and ipilimumab in sequence. Receptor source: a human donor with melanoma. CDR3s include the opening cysteine and the closing phenylalanine or tryptophan. The order of the fields is clone size, D gene, J gene, V gene, CDR3 protein, CDR3 DNA. D genes are given only for firm matches. Some rows mark clone size as missing; the rest say once, few, many or name a class of expanded clone.

>-|-|TRBJ2-1|TRBV6-4
CATAREVYNEQFF
TGTGCCACCGCCAGGGAGGTCTACAATGAGCAGTTCTTC
>-|TRBD1|TRBJ1-1|TRBV10-2
CASGTGGTEAFF
TGCGCCAGCGGGACAGGGGGCACTGAAGCTTTCTTT
>-|TRBD1|TRBJ2-3|TRBV28
CASSLQGALTTQYF
TGTGCCAGCAGTTTACAGGGGGCATTAACTACGCAGTATTTT
>-|TRBD2|TRBJ2-1|TRBV7-6
CASSLVWGGESYNEQFF
TGTGCCAGCAGCTTAGTTTGGGGGGGAGAGTCCTACAATGAGCAGTTCTTC
>-|TRBD2|TRBJ2-2|TRBV4-3
CASSQDGGTVIGGELFF
TGCGCCAGCAGCCAAGACGGGGGGACCGTGATAGGCGGGGAGCTGTTTTTT
>-|TRBD1|TRBJ1-4|TRBV6-5
CASSYSPGQLNEKLFF
TGTGCCAGCAGTTACTCCCCGGGACAGCTGAATGAAAAACTGTTTTTT
>-|TRBD2|TRBJ2-3|TRBV9
CASSAGGNPDTQYF
TGTGCCAGCAGCGCGGGGGGGAACCCAGATACGCAGTATTTT
>-|-|TRBJ2-1|TRBV4-1
CASSPEGRSYNEQFF
TGCGCCAGCAGCCCTGAGGGTCGTTCCTACAATGAGCAGTTCTTC
>-|TRBD2|TRBJ2-1|TRBV2
CASSTTSSNEQFF
TGTGCCAGCAGTACGACTAGCTCCAATGAGCAGTTCTTC
>-|-|TRBJ2-6|TRBV29-1
CSVVVFKGSGANVLTF
TGCAGCGTTGTGGTTTTTAAGGGGTCTGGGGCCAACGTCCTGACTTTC
>-|-|TRBJ2-7|TRBV19
CASSSVGAAYEQYF
TGTGCCAGTAGTTCGGTCGGAGCGGCCTACGAGCAGTACTTC
>-|TRBD1|TRBJ2-3|TRBV7-3
CASSLSVTGGEADTQYF
TGTGCCAGCAGCTTAAGCGTAACAGGGGGCGAAGCAGATACGCAGTATTTT
>few|TRBD1|TRBJ1-6|TRBV7-2
CASSYTGTGGSPLHF
TGTGCCAGCAGCTACACCGGGACAGGGGGTTCACCCCTCCACTTT
>-|TRBD1|TRBJ2-5|TRBV11-3
CASSIGTGDQETQYF
TGTGCCAGCAGCATCGGGACAGGGGACCAAGAGACCCAGTACTTC
>-|TRBD1|TRBJ1-1|TRBV10-2
CASSERGQGGQEAFF
TGCGCCAGCAGTGAGCGGGGACAGGGGGGACAAGAAGCTTTCTTT
>-|-|TRBJ1-1|TRBV5-4
CASSPRQSRNTEAFF
TGTGCCAGCAGCCCTCGACAGAGCCGGAACACTGAAGCTTTCTTT
>-|-|TRBJ2-7|TRBV6-1
CASSDEWAAYEQYF
TGTGCCAGCAGTGATGAGTGGGCAGCCTACGAGCAGTACTTC
>-|TRBD1|TRBJ1-2|TRBV6-6
CASSPRTGGAYGYTF
TGTGCCAGCAGTCCCCGGACAGGGGGCGCGTATGGCTACACCTTC
>-|-|TRBJ2-2|TRBV5-6
CASSLVLGGNAGELFF
TGTGCCAGCAGCTTGGTCTTGGGGGGAAATGCCGGGGAGCTGTTTTTT
>-|-|TRBJ1-2|TRBV9
CASSPEGANYGYTF
TGTGCCAGCAGCCCGGAAGGGGCTAACTATGGCTACACCTTC
>-|-|TRBJ2-3|TRBV28
CASSPRGSLTDTQYF
TGTGCCAGCAGTCCCCGCGGCAGCCTCACAGATACGCAGTATTTT
>few|-|TRBJ2-3|TRBV9
CASSVEGVFGTDTQYF
TGTGCCAGCAGCGTAGAGGGAGTCTTTGGCACAGATACGCAGTATTTT
>-|TRBD2|TRBJ2-5|TRBV2
CASTTTSGGDGRETQYF
TGTGCCAGCACCACGACTAGCGGGGGGGATGGGAGGGAGACCCAGTACTTC
>once|TRBD2|TRBJ2-3|TRBV5-1
CASSLVRGAPTDTQYF
TGCGCCAGCAGCTTAGTGCGGGGGGCCCCGACAGATACGCAGTATTTT
>once|TRBD1|TRBJ2-1|TRBV14
CASSQRTGSMDEQFF
TGTGCCAGCAGCCAGCGGACAGGGAGTATGGATGAGCAGTTCTTC
>-|-|TRBJ1-2|TRBV9
CASSQGHGWGYGYTF
TGTGCCAGCAGCCAGGGACACGGATGGGGCTATGGCTACACCTTC
>-|TRBD1|TRBJ2-6|TRBV28
CASSLGDRDGANVLTF
TGTGCCAGCAGTTTAGGGGACAGGGATGGGGCCAACGTCCTGACTTTC
>-|TRBD2|TRBJ2-1|TRBV7-9
CASSSSEAGTITTMMQFF
TGTGCCAGCAGCTCCTCCGAAGCGGGAACAATTACTACAATGATGCAGTTCTTC
>-|-|TRBJ2-1|TRBV5-1
CASSRGTSSSYNEQFF
TGCGCCAGCAGCAGAGGGACTTCCTCCTCCTACAATGAGCAGTTCTTC
>-|TRBD1|TRBJ2-1|TRBV7-2
CASSSGTGGSNEQFF
TGTGCCAGCAGCTCCGGGACAGGGGGCTCCAATGAGCAGTTCTTC
>few|-|TRBJ1-2|TRBV6-5
CASSYSQGSYGYTF
TGTGCCAGCAGTTACTCCCAGGGGTCCTATGGCTACACCTTC
>-|-|TRBJ2-1|TRBV4-3
CASSQVAGRLNEQFF
TGCGCCAGCAGCCAAGTGGCGGGGCGCCTCAATGAGCAGTTCTTC
>-|-|TRBJ2-1|TRBV4-1
CASSRETQGEQFF
TGCGCCAGCAGCCGAGAGACCCAGGGAGAGCAGTTCTTC